The 18 T cell receptor beta chains below were found in one sample sequenced in a study of T cells after yellow fever vaccination. TCRdb called the 5' RACE reads again in MiXCR, with one record for every CDR3 protein. The table records fewer than 500,000 distinct CDR3 sequences, roughly a sixth of them present only once. The material sequenced was PBMCs, taken before the yellow fever booster vaccination. The source is a man aged 18 to 30 who received the YFV17D yellow fever vaccine.

V is TRBV5-1 and J is TRBJ2-5; D is ambiguous. V was shortened by 4 bases and J by 3 bases, with 10 bases between the two germline ends. CDR1 and CDR2 from the germline V gene are SGHRS and YFSETQ. The CDR3 covers 13 residues. In DNA, the CDR3 is TGCGCCAGCAGCCCGGACGGAGAAGAGACCCAGTACTTC. Translated: CASSPDGEETQYF.

A remark on this clonotype: One end of the junction varies from germline; a read error may be responsible. V is TRBV18 and J is TRBJ2-6, with a possible D match to TRBD1 (5 bases). This CDR3 comprises 16 residues. Germline V gene sequence: CDR1 KGHSH, CDR2 LQKENI. CDR3 loop: CASSPPGTSGANVLTF. CDR3 sequence (DNA): TGTGCCAGCTCACCACCGGGCACCTCTGGGGCCAACGTCCTAACTTTC.

The V call is TRBV5-4, the J call TRBJ2-5; D not resolved. The CDR3 is made up of 12 amino acids. Germline CDR1 and CDR2: SGHNT and YYREEE (reference sequence). V lost 3 bases and J 9 bases, leaving 12 bases between the germline ends. The CDR3 is CASSWDSVAQYF. The CDR3 DNA sequence: TGTGCCAGCAGCTGGGATTCGGTGGCCCAGTACTTC. Drawing the rest from reference TRBV5-4 and TRBJ2-5, the complete variable domain is ETGVTQSPTHLIKTRGQQVTLRCSSQSGHNTVSWYQQALGQGPQFIFQYYREEENGRGNFPPRFSGLQFPNYSSELNVNALELDDSALYLCASSWDSVAQYFGPGTRLLVL.

The chain recombines TRBV10-2 with TRBJ2-1, with TRBD2 matching over 15 bases. V trimming: 7 bases; J trimming: 10 bases; junction bases outside the gene matches: 5. CDR1 and CDR2 (germline): WSHSY, SAAADI. CDR3 length equals 14 residues. The CDR3 DNA is TGCGCCAGCACCGGACTAGCGGGGGGGCAAGAGCAGTTCTTC. It yields the protein CASTGLAGGQEQFF.

This clonotype was observed a handful of times. The chain is built from TRBV12-3 or TRBV12-4 and TRBJ1-3; D is ambiguous. V was trimmed by 11 bases and J by 3 bases, leaving 14 bases between them. The CDR3 consists of 13 residues. CDR3 loop: CASRGGNGNTIYF. For the CDR3, the DNA is TGTGCCTCGAGAGGCGGGAATGGAAACACCATATATTTT.

Only a few counts were recorded for this clonotype. The chain links TRBV5-6 to TRBJ1-2, with D hard to call. There are 13 residues in the CDR3. Per the germline V gene, CDR1 is SGHDT and CDR2 is YYEEEE. V lost 1 base, J lost 4 bases, and 8 bases lay in between. The CDR3 DNA sequence: TGTGCCAGCAGCTTGTCAGGACTCTATGGCTACACCTTC. It codes for CASSLSGLYGYTF.

This clonotype occurred a few times. The chain carries TRBV28 and TRBJ1-1; TRBD1 is a possible D gene (6 bases). The length of the CDR3 is 15 residues. The V and J ends lost 8 bases and 3 bases respectively, with 19 bases between them. CDR1 MDHEN and CDR2 SYDVKM come from the germline V gene. CDR3 sequence reads: CASLPSGEPYTEAFF. The CDR3, as DNA: TGTGCCAGCCTACCCTCAGGGGAGCCCTACACTGAAGCTTTCTTT. Together with reference TRBV28 and TRBJ1-1, the CDR3 gives the full variable domain: DVKVTQSSRYLVKRTGEKVFLECVQDMDHENMFWYRQDPGLGLRLIYFSYDVKMKEKGDIPEGYSVSREKKERFSLILESASTNQTSMYLCASLPSGEPYTEAFFGQGTRLTVV.

The chain uses TRBV5-1 and TRBJ2-5, with D perhaps TRBD1 or TRBD2 (7 bases each). The CDR3 is made up of 15 amino acids. The ends were cut back, 0 bases at V and 5 bases at J, with 14 bases in the middle. CDR1 and CDR2 from the germline V gene are SGHRS and YFSETQ. CDR3 amino acids: CASSLDRGGLETQYF. Here the CDR3 DNA reads TGCGCCAGCAGCTTGGACAGGGGAGGGTTGGAGACCCAGTACTTC.

The chain combines TRBV7-9 with TRBJ2-7, with D possibly being TRBD2 (5 bases). Germline CDR1 reads SEHNR; CDR2 reads FQNEAQ (reference sequence). The V end lost 3 bases, the J end lost 7 bases, and 13 bases lay between the germline ends. CDR3 size: 13 residues. CDR3 loop: CASSLVSPGEQYF. The CDR3 DNA reads TGTGCCAGCAGCTTGGTAAGCCCGGGGGAGCAGTACTTC.

This clonotype has a handful of counts. This sequence joins TRBV6-5 and TRBJ1-2; D is possibly TRBD1 (6 bases). The CDR3 is 17 amino acids. CDR1 and CDR2 from the germline V gene are MNHEY and SVGAGI. V was trimmed by 0 bases and J by 0 bases, leaving 14 bases between them. CDR3 sequence (DNA): TGTGCCAGCAGTTACTCCCGACAGGACGCTTCTAACTATGGCTACACCTTC. It codes for CASSYSRQDASNYGYTF.

This clonotype was found a few times. The chain uses TRBV29-1 and TRBJ2-1; D ambiguous. Deletions cut 5 bases from V and 0 bases from J, with 14 bases between. This CDR3 has 15 amino acids. Germline V gene sequence: CDR1 SQVTM, CDR2 ANQGSEA. CDR3 bases: TGCAGCGTTCGAAGGTACACCTACTCCTACAATGAGCAGTTCTTC. Protein product: CSVRRYTYSYNEQFF.

This sequence joins TRBV9 and TRBJ2-3, with D unclear. V dropped 3 bases and J dropped 2 bases, with 7 bases sitting between them. Germline CDR1 and CDR2: SGDLS and YYNGEE. There are 13 residues in the CDR3. The CDR3 here is CASSALNTDTQYF. Here the CDR3 DNA reads TGTGCCAGCAGCGCTCTCAACACAGATACGCAGTATTTT.

This clonotype was picked up many times. The chain combines TRBV4-3 with TRBJ2-4, with 11 bases identical to TRBD1. Germline V CDR1 and CDR2: LGHNA, YSLEER. Unmatched junction bases numbered 7, after V lost 1 base and J lost 2 bases. The CDR3 loop spans 18 amino acids. This CDR3 is CASSQARTGGWSKNIQYF. For the CDR3, the DNA is TGCGCCAGCAGCCAAGCCCGGACAGGGGGCTGGTCCAAAAACATTCAGTACTTC.

This clonotype was counted a few times. The V and J genes are TRBV5-1 and TRBJ2-2, with D perhaps TRBD2 (7 bases). Trimming left V 9 bases short and J 4 bases short, with 19 bases between. Germline CDR1 is SGHRS and CDR2 is YFSETQ. This CDR3 has 15 amino acids. CDR3 in DNA: TGCGCCACCCGCCTAGGGGGGGCGGGCACCGGGGAGCTGTTTTTT. Translating gives CATRLGGAGTGELFF.

This clonotype was observed a handful of times. The chain combines TRBV7-9 with TRBJ2-7; 8 positions match TRBD2. J gave up 6 bases and V 3 bases, and 10 bases lay outside the gene matches. Germline CDR1 reads SEHNR; CDR2 reads FQNEAQ (reference sequence). CDR3 length: 15 amino acids. DNA for the CDR3: TGTGCCAGCAGCTTCGAGGCGGGGGGCCCGGGCGAGCAGTACTTC. It translates to CASSFEAGGPGEQYF.

The chain joins TRBV13 to TRBJ2-3; D is perhaps TRBD2 (6 bases). The end of the DNA aligns better with TRBJ2-5, so the J call may be wrong. The germline V gene encodes CDR1 PRHDT and CDR2 FYEKMQ (reference sequence). The length of the CDR3 is 13 residues. The CDR3 spells CASSLELGGTQYF. CDR3 nucleotide sequence: TGTGCCAGCAGCTTAGAACTCGGGGGGACCCAGTACTTC.

There are a few counts of this clonotype. The chain is built from TRBV7-9 and TRBJ2-6; TRBD1 aligns across 11 bases. V trimming: 4 bases; J trimming: 2 bases; junction bases outside the gene matches: 10. Germline V lookup: CDR1 SEHNR, CDR2 FQNEAQ (reference sequence). This CDR3 has 19 amino acids. In DNA form, the CDR3 reads TGTGCCAGCAGCTCGAGGGGACAGGGGGTAGGTGCTGGGGCCAACGTCCTGACTTTC. Its protein product is CASSSRGQGVGAGANVLTF.

This clonotype was recorded a few times. The chain uses TRBV27 and TRBJ2-7, with D perhaps TRBD2 (6 bases). Germline values: CDR1 MNHEY, CDR2 SMNVEV (reference sequence). This CDR3 region has 14 residues. V lost 3 bases and J 6 bases, leaving 15 bases between the germline ends. The CDR3 nucleotides are TGTGCCAGCAGTTTGGTGCGGGGAGCCGGCGAGCAGTACGTC. Protein: CASSLVRGAGEQYV.